The 18 T cell receptor beta chains presented below share a single source sample, sequenced in a study of T cell responses to AZD1222 COVID-19 vaccine. Sequencing was performed with immunoSEQ multiplex PCR; in TCRdb, only in-frame clones are kept and a portion is missing. The table lists over 110,000 clones, around 90% of them singletons. Sample: peripheral blood, taken on day 0 of AZD1222 vaccination. All receptors come from an adult in good health.

The rearrangement joins TRBV7-9 to TRBJ2-5; D is perhaps TRBD1 (5 bases). Trimming pared 1 base from V and 3 bases from J, leaving 12 bases between. The CDR3 contains 15 residues. Germline V gene sequence: CDR1 SEHNR, CDR2 FQNEAQ (reference sequence). The CDR3 DNA reads TGTGCCAGCAGCTTAGACTCAGGGCGGAAAGAGACCCAGTACTTC. This codes for CASSLDSGRKETQYF.

This rearrangement joins TRBV11-2 to TRBJ2-2; possibly TRBD1 for D (6 bases). The CDR3 loop spans 15 amino acids. The germline CDR1 and CDR2 sequences are SGHAT and FQNNGV. Trimming removed 2 bases from V and 7 bases from J, with 14 bases in between. The CDR3 sequence is CASSLTRGRGGELFF. For the CDR3, the DNA is TGTGCCAGCAGCTTAACACGGGGCAGGGGCGGGGAGCTGTTTTTT.

The chain couples TRBV11-1 to TRBJ1-4; a possible D gene is TRBD1 (5 bases). Trimming cost V 1 base and J 7 bases, with 13 bases left between them. The CDR3 is 15 amino acids. CDR1 and CDR2 from the germline V gene are SGHAT and FQDESV (reference sequence). CDR3 loop: CASSLDGTSGEKLFF. The CDR3 bases are TGTGCCAGCAGCTTAGACGGGACCAGCGGTGAAAAACTGTTTTTT. The complete variable domain, with remaining parts taken from reference TRBV11-1 and TRBJ1-4, reads EAEVAQSPRYKITEKSQAVAFWCDPISGHATLYWYRQILGQGPELLVQFQDESVVDDSQLPKDRFSAERLKGVDSTLKIQPAELGDSAMYLCASSLDGTSGEKLFFGSGTQLSVL.

The chain is built from TRBV6-4 and TRBJ2-1; no clear D gene. CDR1 is MRHNA, CDR2 SNTAGT, per germline. The CDR3 contains 16 residues. V lost 1 base and J lost 1, with 11 bases in between. The CDR3 DNA sequence: TGTGCCAGCAGTGACTATGGCAGTGAGTCCTACAATGAGCAGTTCTTC. It is translated as CASSDYGSESYNEQFF.

This chain joins TRBV19 and TRBJ1-6; D unclear. The germline gives CDR1 LNHDA, CDR2 SQIVND (reference sequence). This CDR3 spans 14 amino acids. Deletions cut 3 bases from V and 4 bases from J, with 7 bases between. The CDR3 sequence is CASSIEGYNSPLHF. In DNA, the CDR3 is TGTGCCAGTAGTATTGAGGGTTATAATTCACCCCTCCACTTT.

This clone was recorded only once. The chain recombines TRBV7-9 with TRBJ1-1; D call uncertain. Trimming shortened V by 2 bases and J by 4 bases, and 26 bases separated the two germline ends. This CDR3 has 19 amino acids. Germline CDR1 reads SEHNR; CDR2 reads FQNEAQ (reference sequence). The CDR3 here is CASSLLLLRASRRGTEAFF. The CDR3, as DNA: TGTGCCAGCAGCTTATTGCTTCTGAGGGCTTCTAGAAGAGGCACTGAAGCTTTCTTT.

The chain employs TRBV6-6 and TRBJ1-1; 9 bases match TRBD1. This CDR3 is 14 amino acids long. CDR1 and CDR2 (germline): MNHNY, SVGAGI (reference sequence). The junction had 5 bases not matched to a gene; V was cut back by 4 bases and J by 5 bases. The CDR3 here is CASSLQGAATEAFF. Written as DNA, the CDR3 is TGTGCCAGCAGTTTACAGGGGGCGGCGACTGAAGCTTTCTTT.

The chain combines TRBV25-1 with TRBJ2-5; 10 nucleotides line up with TRBD2. V shed 8 bases, J shed 3 bases, and the junction held 3 bases outside the gene matches. CDR3 length equals 13 residues. Looked up from germline, CDR1 is MGHDK and CDR2 is SYGVNS. CDR3 DNA sequence: TGTGCCAGCCCTAGCGGGAGTAAAGAGACCCAGTACTTC. It specifies CASPSGSKETQYF.

This clone has only one observation. V is TRBV19 and J is TRBJ1-5; D remains unclear. The CDR3 contains 15 residues. The germline V gene has CDR1 LNHDA and CDR2 SQIVND (reference sequence). The V end was cut by 3 bases, the J end by 4 bases, with 13 bases between. In nucleotides, the CDR3 is TGTGCCAGTAGTATTAGTCGTAACGAGAATCAGCCCCAGCATTTT. Its protein product is CASSISRNENQPQHF. The full variable domain, with the rest looked up from reference TRBV19 and TRBJ1-5, is DGGITQSPKYLFRKEGQNVTLSCEQNLNHDAMYWYRQDPGQGLRLIYYSQIVNDFQKGDIAEGYSVSREKKESFPLTVTSAQKNPTAFYLCASSISRNENQPQHFGDGTRLSIL.

The V call is TRBV7-9, the J call TRBJ1-2; 7 bases line up with TRBD1. The germline V gene encodes CDR1 SEHNR and CDR2 FQNEAQ (reference sequence). The trim removed 4 bases at V and 8 bases at J, leaving 7 bases unmatched. The CDR3 length is 13 residues. This CDR3 is CASSSDRLWGYTF. The CDR3 nucleotides read TGTGCCAGCAGCTCGGACAGGCTCTGGGGCTACACCTTC.

This clone was seen once. CDR3 sequence: CSVVSASNYGYTF. CDR3 in DNA: TGCAGCGTTGTATCGGCCAGTAACTATGGCTACACCTTC. The V gene is TRBV29-1, the J gene TRBJ1-2; D gene unclear. The CDR3 is 13 amino acids. The germline V gene encodes CDR1 SQVTM and CDR2 ANQGSEA. V lost 4 bases and J lost 1, with 10 bases in between.

V usage is TRBV7-3 and J usage is TRBJ2-3; D may correspond to TRBD1 or TRBD2 (5 bases each). There are 14 residues in the CDR3. Trimming took off 5 bases at V and 0 bases at J, with 9 bases between the two ends. In germline, CDR1 is SGHTA, CDR2 FQGTGA. The CDR3 DNA follows: TGTGCCAGCAGCCCCGGGGACAGCACAGATACGCAGTATTTT. This codes for CASSPGDSTDTQYF.

The chain has TRBV5-1 and TRBJ2-7, with 9 nucleotides matching TRBD1. The V gene's germline CDR1 is SGHRS and CDR2 YFSETQ. The V gene end was trimmed by 4 bases and the J gene end by 3 bases; junction bases not matched to a gene: 5. This CDR3 comprises 14 residues. The CDR3 DNA reads TGCGCCAGCAGCGGGGGGACAGGGTACTACGAGCAGTACTTC. This encodes CASSGGTGYYEQYF. The variable domain in full, completed from reference TRBV5-1 and TRBJ2-7, reads KAGVTQTPRYLIKTRGQQVTLSCSPISGHRSVSWYQQTPGQGLQFLFEYFSETQRNKGNFPGRFSGRQFSNSRSEMNVSTLELGDSALYLCASSGGTGYYEQYFGPGTRLTVT.

The chain carries TRBV23-1 and TRBJ1-1, with D possibly matching TRBD1 (6 bases). TRBV23-1 is marked as an open reading frame, function uncertain. CDR3 length equals 17 residues. Trimming cost V 0 bases and J 7 bases, with 21 bases left between them. The CDR3 here is CASSQSNPRGGKNEAFF. DNA of the CDR3: TGCGCCAGCAGTCAATCCAACCCCCGCGGGGGCAAGAATGAAGCTTTCTTT.

This chain connects TRBV24-1 to TRBJ1-5, with a possible D match to TRBD1 (6 bases). Trimming took 2 bases from V and 8 from J, leaving 15 bases between them. The CDR3 spans 15 residues. The V gene's germline CDR1 is KGHDR and CDR2 SFDVKD. The CDR3 sequence is CATSDSNTGMKPQHF. The CDR3 DNA reads as TGTGCCACCAGTGATTCGAATACAGGGATGAAGCCCCAGCATTTT.

The rearrangement uses TRBV28 and TRBJ1-2; D call uncertain. Germline V gene lookup returns CDR1 MDHEN and CDR2 SYDVKM. This CDR3 comprises 13 residues. V gave up 3 bases and J gave up 8 bases, with 13 bases separating them. The CDR3 DNA follows: TGTGCCAGCAGTTTCCCCCCCCCTGGGGGCTACACCTTC. Translating gives CASSFPPPGGYTF.

J is TRBJ1-2 and V is TRBV19; no reliable D call. This CDR3 is 15 amino acids long. Per the germline V gene, CDR1 is LNHDA and CDR2 is SQIVND (reference sequence). V lost 3 bases, J lost 0 bases, and 11 bases lay in between. In DNA, the CDR3 is TGTGCCAGTAGTATGGAGGCCGCCGCTAACTATGGCTACACCTTC. This codes for CASSMEAAANYGYTF. The entire variable domain, with the rest obtained from reference TRBV19 and TRBJ1-2, is as follows: DGGITQSPKYLFRKEGQNVTLSCEQNLNHDAMYWYRQDPGQGLRLIYYSQIVNDFQKGDIAEGYSVSREKKESFPLTVTSAQKNPTAFYLCASSMEAAANYGYTFGSGTRLTVV.

The chain has TRBV9 and TRBJ1-2; D not certain. The CDR3 runs 15 residues. From germline, CDR1 is SGDLS and CDR2 YYNGEE. The germline V and J ends were trimmed by 3 bases and 5 bases, with 17 bases remaining between them. The CDR3 region has the DNA TGTGCCAGCAGCGGTCTTAGGGCAGACGGGTATGGCTACACCTTC. Protein sequence: CASSGLRADGYGYTF. Drawing the rest from reference TRBV9 and TRBJ1-2, the complete variable domain is DSGVTQTPKHLITATGQRVTLRCSPRSGDLSVYWYQQSLDQGLQFLIQYYNGEERAKGNILERFSAQQFPDLHSELNLSSLELGDSALYFCASSGLRADGYGYTFGSGTRLTVV.